This T cell receptor (beta chain) was recorded in a study of T cells after yellow fever vaccination. Study results and limitations: Highly abundant clonotypes carried over from the bulk population could end up in FACS-sorted repertoires as contaminants. Among primary-vaccination clones, most reappeared after the booster, at 96% for CD4 and approximately 88% for CD8.

There are many counts of this clonotype. What it binds is unknown. The junction had 7 bases not matched to a gene; V was cut back by 4 bases and J by 6 bases. Germline assignment: CDR1 DFQATT and CDR2 SNEGSKA (reference sequence). This CDR3 contains 14 residues. A single record per CDR3 protein comes from TCRdb applying MiXCR to the 5' RACE reads. The sample includes more than 350,000 distinct CDR3 sequences, 11% of them seen just once. The TCR comes from a young man who received the YFV17D yellow fever vaccine. This specimen was PBMCs, taken on the day of the first yellow fever vaccination. The chain has TRBV20-1 and TRBJ2-1; 9 nucleotides align to TRBD2. The CDR3, as DNA: TGCAGTGCTACTAGCGGGGAGCGGGCCAATGAGCAGTTCTTC. Its translation: CSATSGERANEQFF.